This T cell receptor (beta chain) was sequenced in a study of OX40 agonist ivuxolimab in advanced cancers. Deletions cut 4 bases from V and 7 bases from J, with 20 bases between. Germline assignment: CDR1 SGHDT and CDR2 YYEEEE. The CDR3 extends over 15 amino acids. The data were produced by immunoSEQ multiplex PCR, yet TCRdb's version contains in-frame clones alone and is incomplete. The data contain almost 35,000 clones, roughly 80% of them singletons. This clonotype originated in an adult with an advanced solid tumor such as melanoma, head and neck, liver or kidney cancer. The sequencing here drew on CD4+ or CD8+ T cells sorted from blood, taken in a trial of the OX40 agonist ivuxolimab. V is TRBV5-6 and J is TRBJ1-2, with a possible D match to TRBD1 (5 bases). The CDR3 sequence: CASSPEGNDLGGYTF. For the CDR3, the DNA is TGTGCCAGCAGCCCCGAGGGGAATGATTTGGGTGGCTACACCTTC.